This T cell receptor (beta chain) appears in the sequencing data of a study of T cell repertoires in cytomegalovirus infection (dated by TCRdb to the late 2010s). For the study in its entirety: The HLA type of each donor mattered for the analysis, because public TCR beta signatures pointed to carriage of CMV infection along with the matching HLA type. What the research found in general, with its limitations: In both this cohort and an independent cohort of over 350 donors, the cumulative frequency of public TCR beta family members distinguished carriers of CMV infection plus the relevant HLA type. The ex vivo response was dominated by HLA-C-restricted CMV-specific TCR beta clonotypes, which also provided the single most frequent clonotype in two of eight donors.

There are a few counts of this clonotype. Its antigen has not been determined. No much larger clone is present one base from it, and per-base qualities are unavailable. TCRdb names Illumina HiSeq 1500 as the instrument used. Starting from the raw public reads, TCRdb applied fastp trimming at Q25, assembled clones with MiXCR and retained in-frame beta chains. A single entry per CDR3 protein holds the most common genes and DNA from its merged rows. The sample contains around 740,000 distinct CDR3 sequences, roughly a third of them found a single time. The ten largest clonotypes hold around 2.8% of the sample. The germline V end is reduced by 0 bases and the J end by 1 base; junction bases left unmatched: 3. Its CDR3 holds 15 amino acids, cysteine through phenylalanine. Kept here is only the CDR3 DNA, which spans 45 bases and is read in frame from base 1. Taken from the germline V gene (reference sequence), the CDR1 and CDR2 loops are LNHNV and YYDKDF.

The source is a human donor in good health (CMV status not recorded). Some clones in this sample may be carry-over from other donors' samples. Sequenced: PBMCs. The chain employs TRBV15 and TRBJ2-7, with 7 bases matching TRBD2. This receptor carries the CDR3 CATSRDPSGSYEQYF. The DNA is TGTGCCACCAGCAGAGATCCTAGCGGTTCCTACGAGCAGTACTTC.